This is a list of T cell receptor beta chains from one sample in a study of T cell repertoires in cytomegalovirus infection. TCRdb re-called the reads through MiXCR, storing one row per CDR3 protein. The sample consists of under 850,000 distinct CDR3 sequences, roughly a third of them appearing once. Their antigens are not known. Source: cultured PBMCs, taken from culture after CMV antigen stimulation. The source is a human donor in good health (CMV status not recorded). Some clones in this sample may be carry-over from other donors' samples. Both conserved end residues are part of each CDR3. D genes are given only for firm matches. Clone sizes are given selectively: once, few, many, or a class where the clone is expanded.

d_gene: -
v_gene: TRBV18
abundance: -
j_gene: TRBJ1-3
CDR3aa: CASHPGRPGNTIYF
CDR3nt: TGTGCCAGCCACCCCGGGCGGCCTGGAAACACCATATATTTT

d_gene: -
v_gene: TRBV19
abundance: -
j_gene: TRBJ1-5
CDR3aa: CASNIQGYQPQHF
CDR3nt: TGTGCCAGTAACATACAGGGCTATCAGCCCCAGCATTTT

d_gene: -
v_gene: TRBV3-1
abundance: -
j_gene: TRBJ2-7
CDR3aa: CASSQVRRAYEQYF
CDR3nt: TGTGCCAGCAGCCAAGTAAGACGGGCATACGAGCAGTACTTC

d_gene: -
v_gene: TRBV2
abundance: few
j_gene: TRBJ2-3
CDR3aa: CAINLPGPATDTQYF
CDR3nt: TGTGCCATCAACCTCCCGGGCCCCGCGACAGATACGCAGTATTTT

d_gene: -
v_gene: TRBV4-1
abundance: few
j_gene: TRBJ1-3
CDR3aa: CASSQGELYGNTIYF
CDR3nt: TGCGCCAGCAGCCAAGGGGAGCTGTACGGAAACACCATATATTTT

d_gene: -
v_gene: TRBV7-8
abundance: many
j_gene: TRBJ2-7
CDR3aa: CASSLDFLTYEQYF
CDR3nt: TGTGCCAGCAGCTTAGATTTTCTTACCTACGAGCAGTACTTC

d_gene: -
v_gene: TRBV4-1
abundance: -
j_gene: TRBJ1-1
CDR3aa: CASSQEQLNTEAFF
CDR3nt: TGCGCCAGCAGCCAAGAACAGCTGAACACTGAAGCTTTCTTT

d_gene: -
v_gene: TRBV28
abundance: -
j_gene: TRBJ1-2
CDR3aa: CASRPFGLQGYTF
CDR3nt: TGTGCCAGCAGGCCCTTTGGTCTTCAGGGCTACACCTTC

d_gene: -
v_gene: TRBV12-3/TRBV12-4
abundance: few
j_gene: TRBJ1-2
CDR3aa: CASSFRGPGGYTF
CDR3nt: TGTGCCAGCAGTTTTAGGGGCCCGGGTGGCTACACCTTC

d_gene: -
v_gene: TRBV7-9
abundance: -
j_gene: TRBJ2-7
CDR3aa: CASSSQSEQYF
CDR3nt: TGTGCCAGCAGCTCGCAGAGCGAGCAGTACTTC

d_gene: -
v_gene: TRBV7-2
abundance: many
j_gene: TRBJ2-5
CDR3aa: CASSLGLATETQYF
CDR3nt: TGTGCCAGCAGCTTAGGTCTAGCAACGGAGACCCAGTACTTC

d_gene: -
v_gene: TRBV2
abundance: few
j_gene: TRBJ1-5
CDR3aa: CASMGTVDSNQPQHF
CDR3nt: TGTGCCAGCATGGGGACGGTCGATAGCAATCAGCCCCAGCATTTT

d_gene: -
v_gene: TRBV19
abundance: few
j_gene: TRBJ2-3
CDR3aa: CASSPSTGHYNTQYF
CDR3nt: TGTGCCAGTAGCCCCTCTACGGGGCACTACAATACGCAGTATTTT

d_gene: TRBD2
v_gene: TRBV7-2
abundance: few
j_gene: TRBJ2-1
CDR3aa: CASSLRRAGVDNEQFF
CDR3nt: TGTGCCAGCAGCTTAAGGCGGGCGGGAGTTGACAATGAGCAGTTCTTC

d_gene: TRBD2
v_gene: TRBV6-1
abundance: -
j_gene: TRBJ2-1
CDR3aa: CASSKGTSGLYNEQFF
CDR3nt: TGTGCCAGCAGTAAAGGGACTAGCGGGCTTTACAATGAGCAGTTCTTC

d_gene: -
v_gene: TRBV7-9
abundance: -
j_gene: TRBJ2-1
CDR3aa: CASRSIAVLNEQFF
CDR3nt: TGTGCCAGCAGATCAATAGCGGTTTTAAATGAGCAGTTCTTC

d_gene: -
v_gene: TRBV19
abundance: -
j_gene: TRBJ2-3
CDR3aa: CASSLGVALSTDTQYF
CDR3nt: TGTGCCAGTAGTTTAGGAGTAGCGCTAAGCACAGATACGCAGTATTTT

d_gene: TRBD1
v_gene: TRBV5-1
abundance: -
j_gene: TRBJ1-2
CDR3aa: CASSLSRTGTAYGYTF
CDR3nt: TGCGCCAGCAGCTTGAGCCGAACCGGGACAGCTTATGGCTACACCTTC

d_gene: -
v_gene: TRBV6-1
abundance: -
j_gene: TRBJ2-3
CDR3aa: CASRPLTVDTQYF
CDR3nt: TGTGCCAGCAGGCCGCTAACGGTAGATACGCAGTATTTT

d_gene: -
v_gene: TRBV3-1
abundance: -
j_gene: TRBJ1-1
CDR3aa: CASSQDLKGPEAFF
CDR3nt: TGTGCCAGCAGCCAAGATCTTAAAGGCCCTGAAGCTTTCTTT

d_gene: TRBD2
v_gene: TRBV6-1
abundance: -
j_gene: TRBJ2-3
CDR3aa: CASNAGGLDTQYF
CDR3nt: TGTGCCAGCAACGCGGGGGGTTTGGATACGCAGTATTTT

d_gene: -
v_gene: TRBV7-2
abundance: -
j_gene: TRBJ2-7
CDR3aa: CASSTKVLGGEQYF
CDR3nt: TGTGCCAGCAGCACCAAAGTGCTAGGCGGCGAGCAGTACTTC

d_gene: -
v_gene: TRBV19
abundance: -
j_gene: TRBJ1-1
CDR3aa: CASPNPLNTEAFF
CDR3nt: TGTGCCAGCCCCAACCCCTTGAACACTGAAGCTTTCTTT

d_gene: -
v_gene: TRBV4-2
abundance: -
j_gene: TRBJ1-5
CDR3aa: CASSQGVYLELNSNQPQHF
CDR3nt: TGTGCCAGCAGCCAAGGGGTTTATTTAGAATTAAATAGCAATCAGCCCCAGCATTTT

d_gene: TRBD1
v_gene: TRBV6-2/TRBV6-3
abundance: few
j_gene: TRBJ2-1
CDR3aa: CASRRTGYEQFF
CDR3nt: TGTGCCAGCAGACGGACAGGGTATGAGCAGTTCTTC

d_gene: -
v_gene: TRBV28
abundance: -
j_gene: TRBJ2-2
CDR3aa: CASSYGVPGELFF
CDR3nt: TGTGCCAGCAGTTACGGTGTACCCGGGGAGCTGTTTTTT

d_gene: TRBD1
v_gene: TRBV12-3/TRBV12-4
abundance: few
j_gene: TRBJ1-1
CDR3aa: CASSFAGQVEAFF
CDR3nt: TGTGCCAGCAGTTTCGCCGGACAGGTTGAAGCTTTCTTT

d_gene: -
v_gene: TRBV7-9
abundance: -
j_gene: TRBJ1-4
CDR3aa: CASSLSRGAPLEKLFF
CDR3nt: TGTGCCAGCAGCTTATCGAGGGGCGCCCCCTTAGAAAAACTGTTTTTT

d_gene: -
v_gene: TRBV7-2
abundance: -
j_gene: TRBJ2-2
CDR3aa: CASRLAGNTGELFF
CDR3nt: TGTGCCAGCAGGTTGGCGGGAAACACCGGGGAGCTGTTTTTT

d_gene: -
v_gene: TRBV7-2
abundance: many
j_gene: TRBJ2-3
CDR3aa: CASSLIGAGPLTDTQYF
CDR3nt: TGTGCCAGCAGCCTGATAGGGGCGGGGCCTCTCACAGATACGCAGTATTTT

d_gene: -
v_gene: TRBV6-2/TRBV6-3
abundance: few
j_gene: TRBJ2-7
CDR3aa: CASSPRYYEQYF
CDR3nt: TGTGCCAGCAGTCCCCGATACTACGAGCAGTACTTC

d_gene: TRBD1
v_gene: TRBV7-9
abundance: -
j_gene: TRBJ2-7
CDR3aa: CASAPDRVASYRYEQYF
CDR3nt: TGTGCCAGCGCCCCCGACAGGGTGGCGTCCTATAGGTACGAGCAGTACTTC

d_gene: -
v_gene: TRBV20-1
abundance: -
j_gene: TRBJ1-5
CDR3aa: CSAIHGNSNQPQHF
CDR3nt: TGCAGTGCTATCCACGGAAATAGCAATCAGCCCCAGCATTTT

d_gene: -
v_gene: TRBV6-1
abundance: few
j_gene: TRBJ2-3
CDR3aa: CASSDRGVDTQYF
CDR3nt: TGTGCCAGCAGTGACCGTGGTGTAGATACGCAGTATTTT

d_gene: TRBD2
v_gene: TRBV10-3
abundance: -
j_gene: TRBJ2-3
CDR3aa: CAIMTSGSTDTQYF
CDR3nt: TGTGCCATTATGACTAGCGGGAGCACAGATACGCAGTATTTT

d_gene: -
v_gene: TRBV7-6
abundance: -
j_gene: TRBJ2-7
CDR3aa: CASSFVGFEQYF
CDR3nt: TGTGCCAGCAGCTTCGTCGGTTTCGAGCAGTACTTC

d_gene: TRBD1
v_gene: TRBV20-1
abundance: -
j_gene: TRBJ1-6
CDR3aa: CSAGDSYSPLHF
CDR3nt: TGCAGTGCTGGGGACAGTTATTCACCCCTCCACTTT

d_gene: -
v_gene: TRBV7-8
abundance: many
j_gene: TRBJ1-6
CDR3aa: CASSPDPDYSPLHF
CDR3nt: TGTGCCAGCAGCCCGGACCCGGATTATTCACCCCTCCACTTT

d_gene: TRBD1
v_gene: TRBV7-2
abundance: many
j_gene: TRBJ1-6
CDR3aa: CASSLGAGTVGDSPLHF
CDR3nt: TGTGCCAGCAGCTTAGGGGCGGGGACAGTTGGAGATTCACCCCTCCACTTT

d_gene: -
v_gene: TRBV28
abundance: -
j_gene: TRBJ1-1
CDR3aa: CASSFLGAGANTEAFF
CDR3nt: TGTGCCAGCAGTTTTTTGGGGGCGGGCGCGAACACTGAAGCTTTCTTT

d_gene: -
v_gene: TRBV7-2
abundance: few
j_gene: TRBJ2-5
CDR3aa: CASSLQGSLETQYF
CDR3nt: TGTGCCAGCAGCTTACAGGGGAGTCTGGAGACCCAGTACTTC

d_gene: -
v_gene: TRBV27
abundance: few
j_gene: TRBJ1-1
CDR3aa: CASRRNRVNTEAFF
CDR3nt: TGTGCCAGCAGACGAAACAGGGTAAACACTGAAGCTTTCTTT

d_gene: -
v_gene: TRBV18
abundance: -
j_gene: TRBJ1-5
CDR3aa: CASSLRVGGESPQHF
CDR3nt: TGTGCCAGCTCCCTCCGAGTGGGGGGAGAGAGTCCCCAGCATTTT

d_gene: -
v_gene: TRBV3-1
abundance: -
j_gene: TRBJ2-7
CDR3aa: CASSQDYRGEQYF
CDR3nt: TGTGCCAGCAGCCAAGATTATAGGGGCGAGCAGTACTTC

d_gene: TRBD1
v_gene: TRBV7-2
abundance: many
j_gene: TRBJ1-2
CDR3aa: CASSYGTGAGYTF
CDR3nt: TGTGCCAGCAGCTACGGGACAGGGGCTGGCTACACCTTC

d_gene: -
v_gene: TRBV7-2
abundance: many
j_gene: TRBJ2-4
CDR3aa: CASSPQGGLAKNIQYF
CDR3nt: TGTGCCAGCAGCCCCCAGGGGGGTCTAGCCAAAAACATTCAGTACTTC

d_gene: TRBD1
v_gene: TRBV6-1
abundance: -
j_gene: TRBJ1-5
CDR3aa: CASSERRQGVTPQHF
CDR3nt: TGTGCCAGCAGTGAACGCCGACAGGGTGTCACCCCCCAGCATTTT

d_gene: TRBD1
v_gene: TRBV7-9
abundance: few
j_gene: TRBJ2-1
CDR3aa: CASINSGTGAYNEQFF
CDR3nt: TGTGCCAGCATCAACTCCGGGACAGGGGCTTACAATGAGCAGTTCTTC

d_gene: -
v_gene: TRBV20-1
abundance: few
j_gene: TRBJ1-2
CDR3aa: CSARVGLTNYGYTF
CDR3nt: TGCAGTGCTAGGGTCGGACTAACTAACTATGGCTACACCTTC

d_gene: TRBD1
v_gene: TRBV15
abundance: -
j_gene: TRBJ1-1
CDR3aa: CATSRGDRMGEAFF
CDR3nt: TGTGCCACCAGCAGAGGGGACAGGATGGGTGAAGCTTTCTTT

d_gene: -
v_gene: TRBV20-1
abundance: -
j_gene: TRBJ2-7
CDR3aa: CSAPGPAYEQYF
CDR3nt: TGCAGTGCTCCGGGACCAGCCTACGAGCAGTACTTC

d_gene: -
v_gene: TRBV5-1
abundance: -
j_gene: TRBJ2-7
CDR3aa: CASSPPQPGYEQYF
CDR3nt: TGCGCCAGCAGCCCTCCCCAGCCGGGCTACGAGCAGTACTTC

d_gene: -
v_gene: TRBV7-2
abundance: -
j_gene: TRBJ1-3
CDR3aa: CASSLVMSRDGTIYF
CDR3nt: TGTGCCAGCAGCTTAGTGATGTCCAGGGACGGCACCATATATTTT

d_gene: -
v_gene: TRBV2
abundance: -
j_gene: TRBJ1-5
CDR3aa: CASSEGTGYQPQHF
CDR3nt: TGTGCCAGCAGTGAGGGAACAGGGTATCAGCCCCAGCATTTT

d_gene: -
v_gene: TRBV7-2
abundance: many
j_gene: TRBJ2-2
CDR3aa: CASSLFLGAGTGELFF
CDR3nt: TGTGCCAGCAGCTTATTCCTGGGGGCGGGCACCGGGGAGCTGTTTTTT

d_gene: TRBD2
v_gene: TRBV19
abundance: few
j_gene: TRBJ2-7
CDR3aa: CASTGTSGAYEQYF
CDR3nt: TGTGCCAGTACCGGGACTAGCGGTGCCTACGAGCAGTACTTC

d_gene: -
v_gene: TRBV10-3
abundance: -
j_gene: TRBJ2-4
CDR3aa: CATRTPQDIQYF
CDR3nt: TGTGCCACCAGGACACCGCAGGACATTCAGTACTTC

d_gene: -
v_gene: TRBV6-1
abundance: -
j_gene: TRBJ2-3
CDR3aa: CASRPELGSTQYF
CDR3nt: TGTGCCAGCAGACCCGAACTAGGGTCGACGCAGTATTTT

d_gene: -
v_gene: TRBV7-8
abundance: few
j_gene: TRBJ2-7
CDR3aa: CASSLAGAGLPYEQYF
CDR3nt: TGTGCCAGCAGCTTAGCGGGTGCGGGGTTGCCCTACGAGCAGTACTTC

d_gene: TRBD2
v_gene: TRBV12-3/TRBV12-4
abundance: -
j_gene: TRBJ2-3
CDR3aa: CASSWPAGVKSDTQYF
CDR3nt: TGTGCCAGCAGTTGGCCTGCGGGGGTCAAATCAGATACGCAGTATTTT